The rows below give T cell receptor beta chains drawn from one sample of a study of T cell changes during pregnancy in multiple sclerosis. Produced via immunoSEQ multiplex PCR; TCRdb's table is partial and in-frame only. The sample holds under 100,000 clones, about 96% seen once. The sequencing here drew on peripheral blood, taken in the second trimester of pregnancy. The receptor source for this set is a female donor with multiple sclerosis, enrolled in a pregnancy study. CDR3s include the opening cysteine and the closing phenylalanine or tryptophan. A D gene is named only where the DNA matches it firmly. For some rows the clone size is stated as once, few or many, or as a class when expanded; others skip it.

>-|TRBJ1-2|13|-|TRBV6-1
CASASPANYGYTF
TGTGCCAGCGCTAGCCCCGCTAACTATGGCTACACCTTC
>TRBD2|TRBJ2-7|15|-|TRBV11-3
CASSWGTSGYYEQYF
TGTGCCAGCAGCTGGGGGACTAGCGGATACTACGAGCAGTACTTC
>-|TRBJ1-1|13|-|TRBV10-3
CAISESSQPLVVF
TGTGCCATCAGTGAGTCGTCCCAGCCGCTAGTGGTCTTT
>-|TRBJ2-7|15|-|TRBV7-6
CASSIGGLSSYEQYF
TGTGCCAGCAGTATAGGGGGACTATCTTCCTACGAGCAGTACTTC
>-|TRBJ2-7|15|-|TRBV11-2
CASSRTPQEVYEQYF
TGTGCCAGCAGCAGAACGCCCCAGGAAGTCTACGAGCAGTACTTC
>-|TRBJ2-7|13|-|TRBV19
CASSNGKAYEQYF
TGTGCCAGTAGTAACGGGAAGGCCTACGAGCAGTACTTC
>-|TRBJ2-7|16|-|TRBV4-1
CASSQITQGPTYEQYF
TGCGCCAGCAGCCAGATCACACAGGGCCCGACCTACGAGCAGTACTTC
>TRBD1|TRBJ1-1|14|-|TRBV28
CASSLIGTVSEAFF
TGTGCCAGCAGTCTCATCGGGACAGTATCCGAAGCTTTCTTT
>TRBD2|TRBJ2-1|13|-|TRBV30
CAWAGDAYNEQFF
TGTGCCTGGGCGGGAGACGCCTACAATGAGCAGTTCTTC
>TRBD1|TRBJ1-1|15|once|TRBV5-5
CASSLIQGANTEAFF
TGTGCCAGCAGCTTGATACAGGGGGCGAACACTGAAGCTTTCTTT
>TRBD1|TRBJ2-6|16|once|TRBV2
CASGDRGPRGANVLTF
TGTGCCAGCGGGGACAGGGGGCCTCGTGGGGCCAACGTCCTGACTTTC
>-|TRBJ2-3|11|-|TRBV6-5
CASTQGHTQYF
TGTGCCAGCACGCAGGGCCATACGCAGTATTTT
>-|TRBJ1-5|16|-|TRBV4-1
CASSPDQGGSNQPQHF
TGCGCCAGCAGCCCCGATCAAGGAGGGAGCAATCAGCCCCAGCATTTT
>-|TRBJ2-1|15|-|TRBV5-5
CASSFGEVSYNEQFF
TGTGCCAGCAGCTTCGGGGAGGTCTCCTACAATGAGCAGTTCTTC
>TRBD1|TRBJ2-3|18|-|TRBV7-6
CASSLAADRVRGTDTQYF
TGTGCCAGCAGCTTAGCGGCGGACAGGGTTCGGGGCACAGATACGCAGTATTTT
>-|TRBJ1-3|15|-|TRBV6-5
CASSYGANSGNTIYF
TGTGCCAGCAGTTACGGGGCCAACTCTGGAAACACCATATATTTT
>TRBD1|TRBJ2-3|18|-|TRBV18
CASSYDRGSLWGTDTQYF
TGTGCCAGCTCATACGACAGGGGAAGCTTGTGGGGCACAGATACGCAGTATTTT
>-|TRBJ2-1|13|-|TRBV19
CASSLNFRDEQFF
TGTGCCAGTAGTCTCAACTTCAGGGATGAGCAGTTCTTC
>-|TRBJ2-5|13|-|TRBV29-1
CSGLGGSQETQYF
TGCAGCGGGTTAGGGGGTTCCCAAGAGACCCAGTACTTC
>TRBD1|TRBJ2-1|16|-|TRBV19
CASSFAGTGGRNEQFF
TGTGCCAGTAGTTTCGCCGGGACAGGGGGCCGCAATGAGCAGTTCTTC
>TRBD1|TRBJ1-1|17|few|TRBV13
CASSPWGDRGSNTEAFF
TGTGCCAGCAGCCCCTGGGGGGACAGGGGGTCGAACACTGAAGCTTTCTTT
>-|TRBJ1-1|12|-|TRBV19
CASSEGGTEAFF
TGTGCCAGCTCCGAAGGGGGCACTGAAGCTTTCTTT
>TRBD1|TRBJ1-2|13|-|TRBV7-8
CASRGTANYGYTF
TGTGCCAGCCGGGGGACAGCTAACTATGGCTACACCTTC
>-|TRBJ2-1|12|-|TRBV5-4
CASSLQGNEQFF
TGTGCCAGCAGCTTACAGGGAAATGAGCAGTTCTTC
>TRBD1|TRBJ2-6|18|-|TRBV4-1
CASSQIGQGNRGANVLTF
TGCGCCAGCAGCCAAATTGGACAGGGGAATAGAGGGGCCAACGTCCTGACTTTC
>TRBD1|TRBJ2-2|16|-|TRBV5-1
CASSSGNRGNTGELFF
TGCGCCAGCAGCTCGGGGAACAGGGGAAACACCGGGGAGCTGTTTTTT
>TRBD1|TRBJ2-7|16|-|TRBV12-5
CASGLVHPDRGYEQYF
TGTGCTAGTGGTTTGGTCCATCCGGACAGGGGCTACGAGCAGTACTTC
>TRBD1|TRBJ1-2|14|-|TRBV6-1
CASSLDRVNYGYTF
TGTGCCAGCAGTTTAGACAGGGTTAACTATGGCTACACCTTC
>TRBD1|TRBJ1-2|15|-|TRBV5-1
CASSRAGQGIGGYTF
TGCGCCAGCAGCAGGGCGGGACAGGGAATCGGTGGCTACACCTTC
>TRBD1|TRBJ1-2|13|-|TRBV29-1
CSVEHGQGGGYTF
TGCAGCGTTGAGCATGGACAGGGGGGCGGCTACACCTTC
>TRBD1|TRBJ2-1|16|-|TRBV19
CASSRYAGTDYNEQFF
TGTGCCAGTAGTAGATACGCCGGGACAGACTACAATGAGCAGTTCTTC
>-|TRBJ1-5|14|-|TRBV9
CASSAGDSNQPQHF
TGTGCCAGCAGCGCCGGGGATTCCAATCAGCCCCAGCATTTT
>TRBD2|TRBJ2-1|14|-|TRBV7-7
CASSLAGGRDEQFF
TGTGCCAGCAGCCTAGCGGGAGGCCGGGATGAGCAGTTCTTC
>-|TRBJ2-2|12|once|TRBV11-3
CASSERTGELFF
TGTGCCAGCAGCGAGAGAACCGGGGAGCTGTTTTTT
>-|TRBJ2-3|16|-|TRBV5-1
CASSLRSAEAPDTQYF
TGCGCCAGCAGCTTGAGATCAGCGGAGGCCCCAGATACGCAGTATTTT
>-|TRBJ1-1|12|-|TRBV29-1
CSVVPVNTEAFF
TGCAGCGTTGTACCGGTGAACACTGAAGCTTTCTTT
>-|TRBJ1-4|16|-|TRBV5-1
CASSLAGGNNNEKLFF
TGCGCCAGCAGCTTGGCAGGAGGAAACAATAATGAAAAACTGTTTTTT
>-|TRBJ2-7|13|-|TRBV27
CATKPAGPYEQYF
TGTGCCACTAAGCCGGCGGGCCCCTACGAGCAGTACTTC
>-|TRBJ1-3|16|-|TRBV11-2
CASSFAGDLTGNTIYF
TGTGCCAGCAGCTTCGCAGGGGATTTAACTGGAAACACCATATATTTT
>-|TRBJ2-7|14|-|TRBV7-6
CASSSSGLAYEQYF
TGTGCCAGCAGTAGTAGCGGATTGGCCTACGAGCAGTACTTC
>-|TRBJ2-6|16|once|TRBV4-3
CASSQEPESGANVLTF
TGCGCCAGCAGCCAAGAACCCGAGTCTGGGGCCAACGTCCTGACTTTC
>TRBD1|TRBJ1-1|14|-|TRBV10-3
CAIGGTGENTEAFF
TGTGCCATCGGGGGGACAGGGGAGAACACTGAAGCTTTCTTT
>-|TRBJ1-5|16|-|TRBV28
CASSLTGQLSNQPQHF
TGTGCCAGCAGTTTGACCGGACAGCTTAGCAATCAGCCCCAGCATTTT
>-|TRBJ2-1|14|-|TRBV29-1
CSAGDRSSYNEQFF
TGCAGCGCGGGGGACAGAAGCTCCTACAATGAGCAGTTCTTC
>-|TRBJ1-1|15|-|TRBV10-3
CAISEADRGDTEAFF
TGTGCCATCAGTGAGGCGGACCGGGGGGACACTGAAGCTTTCTTT
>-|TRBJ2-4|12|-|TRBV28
CASSPLRNIQYF
TGTGCCAGCAGTCCGCTAAGAAACATTCAGTACTTC
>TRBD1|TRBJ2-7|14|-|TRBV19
CASSRQGASYEQYF
TGTGCCAGTAGTAGACAGGGGGCGTCCTACGAGCAGTACTTC
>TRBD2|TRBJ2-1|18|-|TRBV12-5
CASGLVRTSGRAGNEQFF
TGTGCTAGTGGTTTGGTACGGACTAGCGGGAGGGCCGGGAATGAGCAGTTCTTC
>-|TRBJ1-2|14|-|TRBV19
CASSIDPQNYGYTF
TGTGCCAGTAGTATAGACCCTCAGAACTATGGCTACACCTTC
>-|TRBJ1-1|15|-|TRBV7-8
CASSQRDGPNTEAFF
TGTGCCAGCAGCCAACGGGATGGCCCGAACACTGAAGCTTTCTTT
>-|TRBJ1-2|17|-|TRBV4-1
CASSQETNRATPHGYTF
TGCGCCAGCAGCCAAGAGACTAACAGGGCGACGCCACATGGCTACACCTTC
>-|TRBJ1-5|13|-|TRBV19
CATTGQSNQPQHF
TGTGCCACAACGGGACAAAGCAATCAGCCCCAGCATTTT
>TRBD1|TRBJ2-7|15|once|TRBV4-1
CASSQARGITYEQYF
TGCGCCAGCAGCCAAGCCAGGGGGATCACCTACGAGCAGTACTTC
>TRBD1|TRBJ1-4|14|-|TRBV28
CASSRDRAGKKLFF
TGTGCCAGCAGCCGAGACAGGGCGGGGAAAAAACTGTTTTTT